This note documents a single T cell receptor (beta chain) sequence. This entry is derived from a study of CD8 T cells in Susac syndrome. The CDR3 extends over 14 amino acids. V trimming: 6 bases; J trimming: 7 bases; junction bases outside the gene matches: 12. Germline V lookup: CDR1 MGHDK, CDR2 SYGVNS. Random-hexamer reverse transcription was applied to about 0.5 to 1 ug RNA. TCRdb called the immunoSEQ multiplex PCR reads again in MiXCR, with one record for every CDR3 protein. The repertoire holds about 160,000 distinct CDR3 sequences, with approximately 90% as singletons. The J gene is TRBJ2-7, the V gene TRBV25-1, with TRBD1 matching over 7 bases. The origin of this receptor is a human donor in good health. Sequencing was carried out using CD4+ T cells from PBMCs. The CDR3 sequence is CASSLTGTASEQYF. DNA for the CDR3: TGTGCCAGCAGCCTGACCGGGACAGCGAGTGAGCAGTACTTC.